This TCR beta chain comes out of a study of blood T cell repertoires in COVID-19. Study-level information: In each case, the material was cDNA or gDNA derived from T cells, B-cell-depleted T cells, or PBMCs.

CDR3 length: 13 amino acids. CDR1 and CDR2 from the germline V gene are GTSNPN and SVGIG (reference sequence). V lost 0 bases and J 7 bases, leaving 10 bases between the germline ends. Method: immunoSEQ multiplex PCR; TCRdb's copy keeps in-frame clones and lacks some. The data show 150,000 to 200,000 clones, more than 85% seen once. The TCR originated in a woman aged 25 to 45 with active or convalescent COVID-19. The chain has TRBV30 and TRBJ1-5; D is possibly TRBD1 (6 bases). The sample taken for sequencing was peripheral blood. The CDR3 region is CAWSVGGGQPQHF. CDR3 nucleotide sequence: TGTGCCTGGAGTGTCGGGGGGGGCCAGCCCCAGCATTTT.